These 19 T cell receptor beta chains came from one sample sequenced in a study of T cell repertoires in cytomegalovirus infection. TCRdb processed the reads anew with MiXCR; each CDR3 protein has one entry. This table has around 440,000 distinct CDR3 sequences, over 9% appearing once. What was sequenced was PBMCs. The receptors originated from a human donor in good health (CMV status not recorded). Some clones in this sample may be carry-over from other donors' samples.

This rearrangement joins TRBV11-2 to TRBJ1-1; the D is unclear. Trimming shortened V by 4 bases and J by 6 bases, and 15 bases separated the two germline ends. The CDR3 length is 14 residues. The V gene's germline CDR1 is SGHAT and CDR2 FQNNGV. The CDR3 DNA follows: TGTGCCAGCAGCTCCTATTGGGCGATGGCTGAAGCTTTCTTT. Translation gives CASSSYWAMAEAFF.

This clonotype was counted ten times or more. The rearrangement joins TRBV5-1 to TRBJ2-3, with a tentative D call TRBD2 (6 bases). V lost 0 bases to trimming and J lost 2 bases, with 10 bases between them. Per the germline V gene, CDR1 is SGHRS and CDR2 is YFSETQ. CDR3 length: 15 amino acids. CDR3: CASSLAEGPTDTQYF. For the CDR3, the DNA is TGCGCCAGCAGCTTGGCGGAGGGGCCCACAGATACGCAGTATTTT.

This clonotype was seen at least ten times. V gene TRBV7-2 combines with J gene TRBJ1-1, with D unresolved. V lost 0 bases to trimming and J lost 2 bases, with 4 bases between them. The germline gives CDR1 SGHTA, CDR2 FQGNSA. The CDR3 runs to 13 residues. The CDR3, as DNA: TGTGCCAGCAGCTTAGCCCATAACACTGAAGCTTTCTTT. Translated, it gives CASSLAHNTEAFF.

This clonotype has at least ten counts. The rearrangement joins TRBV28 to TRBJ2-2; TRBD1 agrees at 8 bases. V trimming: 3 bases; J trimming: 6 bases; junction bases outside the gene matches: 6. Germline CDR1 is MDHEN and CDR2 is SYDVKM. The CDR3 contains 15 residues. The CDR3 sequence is CASSLSGGASGELFF. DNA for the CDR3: TGTGCCAGCAGTTTGTCAGGGGGCGCGTCCGGGGAGCTGTTTTTT.

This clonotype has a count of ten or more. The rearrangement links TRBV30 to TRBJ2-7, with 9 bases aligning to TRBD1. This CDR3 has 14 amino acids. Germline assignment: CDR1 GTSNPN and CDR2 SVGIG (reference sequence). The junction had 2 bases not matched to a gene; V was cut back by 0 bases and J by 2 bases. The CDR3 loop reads CAWSVDRGAYEQYF. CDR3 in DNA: TGTGCCTGGAGTGTAGACAGGGGGGCCTACGAGCAGTACTTC.

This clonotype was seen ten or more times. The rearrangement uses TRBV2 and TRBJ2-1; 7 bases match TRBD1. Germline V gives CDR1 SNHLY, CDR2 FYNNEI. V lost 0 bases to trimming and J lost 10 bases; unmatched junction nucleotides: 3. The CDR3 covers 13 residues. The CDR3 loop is CASSEAGGGEQFF. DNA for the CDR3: TGTGCCAGCAGTGAAGCAGGGGGCGGCGAGCAGTTCTTC.

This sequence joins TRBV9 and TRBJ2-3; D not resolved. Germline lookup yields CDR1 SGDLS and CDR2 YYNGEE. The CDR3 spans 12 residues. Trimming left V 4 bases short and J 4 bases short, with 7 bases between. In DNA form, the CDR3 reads TGTGCCAGCAGCCTTCAGCCAGATACGCAGTATTTT. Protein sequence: CASSLQPDTQYF.

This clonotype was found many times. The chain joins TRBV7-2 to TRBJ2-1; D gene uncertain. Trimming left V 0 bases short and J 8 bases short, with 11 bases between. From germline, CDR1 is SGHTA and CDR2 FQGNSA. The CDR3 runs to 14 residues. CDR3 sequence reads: CASSLARLTYEQFF. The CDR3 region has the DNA TGTGCCAGCAGCTTAGCGCGGTTGACTTATGAGCAGTTCTTC.

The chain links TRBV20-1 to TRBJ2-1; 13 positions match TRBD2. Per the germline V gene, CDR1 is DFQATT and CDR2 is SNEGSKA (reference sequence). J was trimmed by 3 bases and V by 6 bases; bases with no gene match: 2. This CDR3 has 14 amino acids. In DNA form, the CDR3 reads TGCAGTGCCAGGACTAGCGGGAGCTACAATGAGCAGTTCTTC. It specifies CSARTSGSYNEQFF.

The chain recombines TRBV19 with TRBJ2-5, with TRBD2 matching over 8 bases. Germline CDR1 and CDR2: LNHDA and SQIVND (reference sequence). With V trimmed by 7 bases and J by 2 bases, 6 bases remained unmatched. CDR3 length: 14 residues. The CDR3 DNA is TGTGCCAGTATTGGAGCGGGAGTTCAAGAGACCCAGTACTTC. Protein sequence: CASIGAGVQETQYF.

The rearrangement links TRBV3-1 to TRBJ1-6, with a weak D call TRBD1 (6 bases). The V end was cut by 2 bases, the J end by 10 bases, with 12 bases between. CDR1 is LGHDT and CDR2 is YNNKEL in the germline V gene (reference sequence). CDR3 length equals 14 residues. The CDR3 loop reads CASSQTGQGSPLHF. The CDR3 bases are TGTGCCAGCAGCCAAACAGGGCAGGGATCACCCCTCCACTTT. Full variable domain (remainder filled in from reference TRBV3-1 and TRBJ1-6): DTAVSQTPKYLVTQMGNDKSIKCEQNLGHDTMYWYKQDSKKFLKIMFSYNNKELIINETVPNRFSPKSPDKAHLNLHINSLELGDSAVYFCASSQTGQGSPLHFGNGTRLTVT.

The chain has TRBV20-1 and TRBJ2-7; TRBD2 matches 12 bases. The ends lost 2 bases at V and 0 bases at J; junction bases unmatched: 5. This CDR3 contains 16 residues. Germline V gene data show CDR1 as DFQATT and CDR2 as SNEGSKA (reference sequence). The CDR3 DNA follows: TGCAGTGCTAGAACTAGCGGGAGGATCCGCTCCTACGAGCAGTACTTC. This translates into CSARTSGRIRSYEQYF.

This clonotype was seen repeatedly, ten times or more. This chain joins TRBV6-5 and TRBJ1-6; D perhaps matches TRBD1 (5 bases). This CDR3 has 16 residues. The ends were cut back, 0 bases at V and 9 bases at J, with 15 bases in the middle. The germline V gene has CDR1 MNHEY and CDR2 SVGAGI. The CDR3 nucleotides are TGTGCCAGCAGTTACTCGAAGGCTAAGAGGGGTTCACCCCTCCACTTT. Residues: CASSYSKAKRGSPLHF.

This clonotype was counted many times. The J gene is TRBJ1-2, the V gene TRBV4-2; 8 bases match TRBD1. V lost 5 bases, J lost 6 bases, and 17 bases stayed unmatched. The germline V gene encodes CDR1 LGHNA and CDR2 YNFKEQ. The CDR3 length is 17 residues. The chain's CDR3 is CASSSLGQGMVIDGYTF. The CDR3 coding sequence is TGTGCCAGCAGCTCCCTCGGACAGGGCATGGTCATAGATGGCTACACCTTC.

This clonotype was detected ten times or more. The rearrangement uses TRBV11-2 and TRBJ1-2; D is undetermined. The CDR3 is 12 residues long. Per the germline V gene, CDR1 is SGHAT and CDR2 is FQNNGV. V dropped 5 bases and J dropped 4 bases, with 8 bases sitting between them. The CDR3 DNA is TGTGCCAGCAGCGGGTGGACCTATGGCTACACCTTC. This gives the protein CASSGWTYGYTF.

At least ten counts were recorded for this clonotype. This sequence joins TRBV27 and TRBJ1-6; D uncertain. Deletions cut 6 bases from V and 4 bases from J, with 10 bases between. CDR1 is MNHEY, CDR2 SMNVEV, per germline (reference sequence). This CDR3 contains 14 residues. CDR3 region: CASRRRQYNSPLHF. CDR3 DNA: TGTGCCAGCAGGCGCCGGCAATATAATTCACCCCTCCACTTT.

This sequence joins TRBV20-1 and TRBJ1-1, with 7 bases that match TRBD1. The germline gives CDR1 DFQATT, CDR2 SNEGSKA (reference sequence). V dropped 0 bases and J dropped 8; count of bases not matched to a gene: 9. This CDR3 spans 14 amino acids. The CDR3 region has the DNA TGCAGTGCTAGAGATTCACAGGGGAGAGGAGAAGCTTTCTTT. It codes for CSARDSQGRGEAFF.

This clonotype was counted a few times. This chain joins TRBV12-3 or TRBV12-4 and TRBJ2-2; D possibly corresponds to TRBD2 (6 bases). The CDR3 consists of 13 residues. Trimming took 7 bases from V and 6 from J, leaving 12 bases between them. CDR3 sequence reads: CASTRGEAGELFF. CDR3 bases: TGTGCCAGCACCCGAGGGGAGGCCGGGGAGCTGTTTTTT.

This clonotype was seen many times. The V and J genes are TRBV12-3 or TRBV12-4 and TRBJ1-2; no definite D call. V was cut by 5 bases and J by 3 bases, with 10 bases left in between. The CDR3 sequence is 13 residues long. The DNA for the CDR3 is TGTGCCAGCAGTCCTTTCGGGGACTATGGCTACACCTTC. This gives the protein CASSPFGDYGYTF.